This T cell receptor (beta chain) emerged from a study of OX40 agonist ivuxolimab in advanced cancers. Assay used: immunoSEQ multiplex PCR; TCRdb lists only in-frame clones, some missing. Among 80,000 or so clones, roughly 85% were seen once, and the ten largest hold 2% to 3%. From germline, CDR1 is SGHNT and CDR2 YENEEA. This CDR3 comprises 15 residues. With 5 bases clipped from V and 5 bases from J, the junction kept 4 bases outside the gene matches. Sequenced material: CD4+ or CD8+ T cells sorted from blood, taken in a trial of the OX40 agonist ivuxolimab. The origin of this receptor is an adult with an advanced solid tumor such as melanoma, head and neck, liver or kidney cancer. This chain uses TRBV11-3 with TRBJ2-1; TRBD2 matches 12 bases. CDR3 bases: TGTGCCAGCAGCCTTGGACTAGCGGGGAACAATGAGCAGTTCTTC. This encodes CASSLGLAGNNEQFF. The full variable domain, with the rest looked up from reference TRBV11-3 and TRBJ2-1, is EAGVVQSPRYKIIEKKQPVAFWCNPISGHNTLYWYLQNLGQGPELLIRYENEEAVDDSQLPKDRFSAERLKGVDSTLKIQPAELGDSAVYLCASSLGLAGNNEQFFGPGTRLTVL.